The 4 T cell receptor beta chains reported below all come from one sample, sequenced in a study of T cell responses to AZD1222 COVID-19 vaccine. Measured with immunoSEQ multiplex PCR; TCRdb has only the in-frame clones, and not every one. The sample lists around 140,000 clones; 91% were seen once. This specimen consisted of peripheral blood, obtained 28 days after the second AZD1222 dose. All receptors derive from an adult who received the AZD1222 COVID-19 vaccine.

The table lists this clone with a few counts. The chain uses TRBV30 and TRBJ2-2; no reliable D call. V lost 0 bases and J 5 bases, leaving 13 bases between the germline ends. The CDR3 is 15 residues long. CDR1 GTSNPN and CDR2 SVGIG come from the germline V gene (reference sequence). CDR3 sequence reads: CAWSVVEGETGELFF. The CDR3 nucleotides are TGTGCCTGGAGTGTGGTAGAAGGTGAAACCGGGGAGCTGTTTTTT.

V gene TRBV7-9 combines with J gene TRBJ2-2; D not certain. The CDR3 loop spans 15 amino acids. Germline CDR1 reads SEHNR; CDR2 reads FQNEAQ (reference sequence). Trimming left V 7 bases short and J 0 bases short, with 12 bases between. The CDR3 is CASNAKGANTGELFF. The CDR3 region has the DNA TGTGCCAGCAACGCAAAGGGCGCGAACACCGGGGAGCTGTTTTTT.

V gene TRBV7-9 combines with J gene TRBJ2-1, with D perhaps matching TRBD1 (5 bases). The germline CDR1 and CDR2 sequences are SEHNR and FQNEAQ (reference sequence). The V end was cut by 5 bases, the J end by 7 bases, with 9 bases between. The CDR3 spans 12 residues. CDR3 nucleotide sequence: TGTGCCAGCAGCGGTCAGGGAAATGAGCAGTTCTTC. Protein sequence: CASSGQGNEQFF.

The chain couples TRBV4-1 to TRBJ1-3; D gene uncertain. The CDR3 has 16 amino acids. Trimming took 1 base from V and 0 from J, leaving 10 bases between them. Per the germline V gene, CDR1 is MGHRA and CDR2 is YSYEKL. In DNA form, the CDR3 reads TGCGCCAGCAGCCAAGCCCTCCGGACCTCTGGAAACACCATATATTTT. Its translation is CASSQALRTSGNTIYF.